A selection of T cell receptor beta chains follows, all from one sample in a study of shared clonotypes between healthy human individuals. Some clones are missing from TCRdb's copy, which holds only in-frame ones; the method was immunoSEQ multiplex PCR. The sample consists of just over 2,000,000 clones, about 94% of them appearing once. The sequenced material came from naive CD8+ T cells sorted from blood. These receptor sequences come from a man in his late teens or twenties in good health. Both conserved end residues are trimmed from each CDR3. The size of a clone is reported for some rows only, either as once, few or many, or as a class for expanded clones.

v_gene	abundance	j_gene	CDR3aa
TRBV5-1	NA	TRBJ1-1	ASSQGQGMNTEAF
TRBV7-9	NA	TRBJ2-7	ASSFPHGTDSYEQY
TRBV18	NA	TRBJ1-6	ASSPRDSPLH
TRBV5-8	once	TRBJ2-2	ASTRDRGPGELF
TRBV4-1	NA	TRBJ2-7	ASSQTSAGGYEQY
TRBV28	once	TRBJ2-5	ASSLNLAGWEETQY
TRBV5-1	NA	TRBJ1-1	ASSLGALNTEAF
TRBV9	NA	TRBJ2-7	ASSDRQGSSEQY
TRBV9	NA	TRBJ2-2	AGGRNLNTGELF
TRBV28	NA	TRBJ1-6	ASILGHQLMYNSPLH
TRBV7-2	once	TRBJ2-7	ASTPGRGSRTYEQY
TRBV13	NA	TRBJ2-7	ASSLGTSGASYEQY
TRBV4-1	NA	TRBJ1-2	ASSQEAGSLHGYT
TRBV5-4	NA	TRBJ2-7	ASSLAGSGPTYEQY
TRBV5-1	NA	TRBJ2-7	ASSRRTSGSLDEQY
TRBV9	NA	TRBJ1-1	ASSPDGQGALANTEAF
TRBV28	NA	TRBJ1-4	ASSLPYPPNDSV
TRBV11-2	NA	TRBJ2-5	ASSLGGVETQY
TRBV9	NA	TRBJ2-3	ASSDGTGPSTDTQY
TRBV28	NA	TRBJ1-5	ASRPLGNQPQH
TRBV7-9	NA	TRBJ2-1	ASSLAASGSDEQF
TRBV11-2	NA	TRBJ1-4	ASSLDNPEKLF
TRBV7-9	NA	TRBJ1-4	ASSLIKSTNEKLF
TRBV11-2	NA	TRBJ2-3	ASSLGPGTGRDTQY
TRBV7-9	NA	TRBJ2-5	ASTQIGLLKETQY
TRBV11-2	NA	TRBJ1-5	ASSLGPYSNQPQH
TRBV11-2	NA	TRBJ1-2	ASSLGALNYGYT
TRBV6-5	NA	TRBJ2-7	ASSYNRGGTLDEQY
TRBV28	once	TRBJ1-4	ASSEQGINEKLF
TRBV28	NA	TRBJ2-2	ASSGTGGVPTGELF
TRBV5-6	NA	TRBJ1-3	ASSPGAGNTIY
TRBV4-3	NA	TRBJ2-7	ASSQERVAGGASYEQY